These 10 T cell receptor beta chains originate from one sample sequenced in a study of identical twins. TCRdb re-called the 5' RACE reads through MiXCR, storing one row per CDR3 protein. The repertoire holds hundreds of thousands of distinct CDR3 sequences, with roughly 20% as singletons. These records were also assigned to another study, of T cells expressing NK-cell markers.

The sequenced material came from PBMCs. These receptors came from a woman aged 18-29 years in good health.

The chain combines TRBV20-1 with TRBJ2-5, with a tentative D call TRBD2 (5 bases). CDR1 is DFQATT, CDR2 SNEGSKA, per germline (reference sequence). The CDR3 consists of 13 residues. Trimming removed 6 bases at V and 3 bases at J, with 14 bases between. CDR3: CSAPRRGEETQYF. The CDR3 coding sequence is TGCAGTGCCCCCCGCCGGGGAGAAGAGACCCAGTACTTC.

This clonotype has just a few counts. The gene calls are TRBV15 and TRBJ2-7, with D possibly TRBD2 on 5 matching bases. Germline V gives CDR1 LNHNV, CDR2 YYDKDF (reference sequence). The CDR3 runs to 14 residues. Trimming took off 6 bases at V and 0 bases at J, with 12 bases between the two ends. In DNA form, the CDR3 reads TGTGCCACCAGACTTGGACTCAGCTCCTACGAGCAGTACTTC. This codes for CATRLGLSSYEQYF.

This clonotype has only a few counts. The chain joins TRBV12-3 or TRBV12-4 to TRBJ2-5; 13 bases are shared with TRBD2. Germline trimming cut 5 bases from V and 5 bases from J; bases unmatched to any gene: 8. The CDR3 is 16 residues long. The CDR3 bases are TGTGCCAGCAGTCTTGGACTAGCGGGAGACAACGAGACCCAGTACTTC. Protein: CASSLGLAGDNETQYF.

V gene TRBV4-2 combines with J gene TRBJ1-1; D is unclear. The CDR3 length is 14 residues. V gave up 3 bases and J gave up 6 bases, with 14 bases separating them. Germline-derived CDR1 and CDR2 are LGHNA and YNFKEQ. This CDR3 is CASSQTGPYPEAFF. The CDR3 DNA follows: TGTGCCAGCAGCCAGACCGGGCCCTACCCTGAAGCTTTCTTT.

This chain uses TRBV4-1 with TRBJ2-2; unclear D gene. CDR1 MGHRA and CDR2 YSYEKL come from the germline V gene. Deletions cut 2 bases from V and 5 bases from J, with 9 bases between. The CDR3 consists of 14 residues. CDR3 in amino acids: CASSQILGTGELFF. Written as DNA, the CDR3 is TGCGCCAGCAGCCAAATCCTGGGAACCGGGGAGCTGTTTTTT.

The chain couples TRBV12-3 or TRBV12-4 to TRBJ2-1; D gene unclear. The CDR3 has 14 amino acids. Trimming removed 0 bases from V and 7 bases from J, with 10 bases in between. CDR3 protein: CASSLAGSRNEQFF. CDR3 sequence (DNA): TGTGCCAGCAGTTTAGCGGGTTCTAGGAATGAGCAGTTCTTC.

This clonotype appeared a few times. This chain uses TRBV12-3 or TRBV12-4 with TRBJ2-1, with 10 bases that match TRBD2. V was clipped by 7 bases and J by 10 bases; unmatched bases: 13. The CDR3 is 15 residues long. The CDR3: CASNIISGRTREQFF. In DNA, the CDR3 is TGTGCCAGCAACATAATTAGCGGGAGGACAAGAGAGCAGTTCTTC.

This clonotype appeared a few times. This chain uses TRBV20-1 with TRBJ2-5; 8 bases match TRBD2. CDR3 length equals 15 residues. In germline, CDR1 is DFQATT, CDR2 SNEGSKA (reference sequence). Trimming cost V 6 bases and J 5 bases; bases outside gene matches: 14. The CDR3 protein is CSAILAGGPGETQYF. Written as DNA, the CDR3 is TGCAGTGCCATACTCGCGGGGGGACCAGGGGAGACCCAGTACTTC.

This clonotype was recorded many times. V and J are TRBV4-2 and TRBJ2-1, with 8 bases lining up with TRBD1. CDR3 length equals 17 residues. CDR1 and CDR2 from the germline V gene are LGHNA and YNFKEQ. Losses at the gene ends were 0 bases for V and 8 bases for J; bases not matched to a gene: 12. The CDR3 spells CASSQDWGQGAPDEQFF. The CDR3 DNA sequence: TGTGCCAGCAGCCAAGATTGGGGCCAGGGGGCGCCCGATGAGCAGTTCTTC.

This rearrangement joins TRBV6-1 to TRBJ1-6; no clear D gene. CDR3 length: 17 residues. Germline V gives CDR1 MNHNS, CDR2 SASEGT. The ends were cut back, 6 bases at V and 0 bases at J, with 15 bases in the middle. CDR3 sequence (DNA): TGTGCCAGCAGGTTTTACGGGCAGCACTCCTATAATTCACCCCTCCACTTT. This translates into CASRFYGQHSYNSPLHF.